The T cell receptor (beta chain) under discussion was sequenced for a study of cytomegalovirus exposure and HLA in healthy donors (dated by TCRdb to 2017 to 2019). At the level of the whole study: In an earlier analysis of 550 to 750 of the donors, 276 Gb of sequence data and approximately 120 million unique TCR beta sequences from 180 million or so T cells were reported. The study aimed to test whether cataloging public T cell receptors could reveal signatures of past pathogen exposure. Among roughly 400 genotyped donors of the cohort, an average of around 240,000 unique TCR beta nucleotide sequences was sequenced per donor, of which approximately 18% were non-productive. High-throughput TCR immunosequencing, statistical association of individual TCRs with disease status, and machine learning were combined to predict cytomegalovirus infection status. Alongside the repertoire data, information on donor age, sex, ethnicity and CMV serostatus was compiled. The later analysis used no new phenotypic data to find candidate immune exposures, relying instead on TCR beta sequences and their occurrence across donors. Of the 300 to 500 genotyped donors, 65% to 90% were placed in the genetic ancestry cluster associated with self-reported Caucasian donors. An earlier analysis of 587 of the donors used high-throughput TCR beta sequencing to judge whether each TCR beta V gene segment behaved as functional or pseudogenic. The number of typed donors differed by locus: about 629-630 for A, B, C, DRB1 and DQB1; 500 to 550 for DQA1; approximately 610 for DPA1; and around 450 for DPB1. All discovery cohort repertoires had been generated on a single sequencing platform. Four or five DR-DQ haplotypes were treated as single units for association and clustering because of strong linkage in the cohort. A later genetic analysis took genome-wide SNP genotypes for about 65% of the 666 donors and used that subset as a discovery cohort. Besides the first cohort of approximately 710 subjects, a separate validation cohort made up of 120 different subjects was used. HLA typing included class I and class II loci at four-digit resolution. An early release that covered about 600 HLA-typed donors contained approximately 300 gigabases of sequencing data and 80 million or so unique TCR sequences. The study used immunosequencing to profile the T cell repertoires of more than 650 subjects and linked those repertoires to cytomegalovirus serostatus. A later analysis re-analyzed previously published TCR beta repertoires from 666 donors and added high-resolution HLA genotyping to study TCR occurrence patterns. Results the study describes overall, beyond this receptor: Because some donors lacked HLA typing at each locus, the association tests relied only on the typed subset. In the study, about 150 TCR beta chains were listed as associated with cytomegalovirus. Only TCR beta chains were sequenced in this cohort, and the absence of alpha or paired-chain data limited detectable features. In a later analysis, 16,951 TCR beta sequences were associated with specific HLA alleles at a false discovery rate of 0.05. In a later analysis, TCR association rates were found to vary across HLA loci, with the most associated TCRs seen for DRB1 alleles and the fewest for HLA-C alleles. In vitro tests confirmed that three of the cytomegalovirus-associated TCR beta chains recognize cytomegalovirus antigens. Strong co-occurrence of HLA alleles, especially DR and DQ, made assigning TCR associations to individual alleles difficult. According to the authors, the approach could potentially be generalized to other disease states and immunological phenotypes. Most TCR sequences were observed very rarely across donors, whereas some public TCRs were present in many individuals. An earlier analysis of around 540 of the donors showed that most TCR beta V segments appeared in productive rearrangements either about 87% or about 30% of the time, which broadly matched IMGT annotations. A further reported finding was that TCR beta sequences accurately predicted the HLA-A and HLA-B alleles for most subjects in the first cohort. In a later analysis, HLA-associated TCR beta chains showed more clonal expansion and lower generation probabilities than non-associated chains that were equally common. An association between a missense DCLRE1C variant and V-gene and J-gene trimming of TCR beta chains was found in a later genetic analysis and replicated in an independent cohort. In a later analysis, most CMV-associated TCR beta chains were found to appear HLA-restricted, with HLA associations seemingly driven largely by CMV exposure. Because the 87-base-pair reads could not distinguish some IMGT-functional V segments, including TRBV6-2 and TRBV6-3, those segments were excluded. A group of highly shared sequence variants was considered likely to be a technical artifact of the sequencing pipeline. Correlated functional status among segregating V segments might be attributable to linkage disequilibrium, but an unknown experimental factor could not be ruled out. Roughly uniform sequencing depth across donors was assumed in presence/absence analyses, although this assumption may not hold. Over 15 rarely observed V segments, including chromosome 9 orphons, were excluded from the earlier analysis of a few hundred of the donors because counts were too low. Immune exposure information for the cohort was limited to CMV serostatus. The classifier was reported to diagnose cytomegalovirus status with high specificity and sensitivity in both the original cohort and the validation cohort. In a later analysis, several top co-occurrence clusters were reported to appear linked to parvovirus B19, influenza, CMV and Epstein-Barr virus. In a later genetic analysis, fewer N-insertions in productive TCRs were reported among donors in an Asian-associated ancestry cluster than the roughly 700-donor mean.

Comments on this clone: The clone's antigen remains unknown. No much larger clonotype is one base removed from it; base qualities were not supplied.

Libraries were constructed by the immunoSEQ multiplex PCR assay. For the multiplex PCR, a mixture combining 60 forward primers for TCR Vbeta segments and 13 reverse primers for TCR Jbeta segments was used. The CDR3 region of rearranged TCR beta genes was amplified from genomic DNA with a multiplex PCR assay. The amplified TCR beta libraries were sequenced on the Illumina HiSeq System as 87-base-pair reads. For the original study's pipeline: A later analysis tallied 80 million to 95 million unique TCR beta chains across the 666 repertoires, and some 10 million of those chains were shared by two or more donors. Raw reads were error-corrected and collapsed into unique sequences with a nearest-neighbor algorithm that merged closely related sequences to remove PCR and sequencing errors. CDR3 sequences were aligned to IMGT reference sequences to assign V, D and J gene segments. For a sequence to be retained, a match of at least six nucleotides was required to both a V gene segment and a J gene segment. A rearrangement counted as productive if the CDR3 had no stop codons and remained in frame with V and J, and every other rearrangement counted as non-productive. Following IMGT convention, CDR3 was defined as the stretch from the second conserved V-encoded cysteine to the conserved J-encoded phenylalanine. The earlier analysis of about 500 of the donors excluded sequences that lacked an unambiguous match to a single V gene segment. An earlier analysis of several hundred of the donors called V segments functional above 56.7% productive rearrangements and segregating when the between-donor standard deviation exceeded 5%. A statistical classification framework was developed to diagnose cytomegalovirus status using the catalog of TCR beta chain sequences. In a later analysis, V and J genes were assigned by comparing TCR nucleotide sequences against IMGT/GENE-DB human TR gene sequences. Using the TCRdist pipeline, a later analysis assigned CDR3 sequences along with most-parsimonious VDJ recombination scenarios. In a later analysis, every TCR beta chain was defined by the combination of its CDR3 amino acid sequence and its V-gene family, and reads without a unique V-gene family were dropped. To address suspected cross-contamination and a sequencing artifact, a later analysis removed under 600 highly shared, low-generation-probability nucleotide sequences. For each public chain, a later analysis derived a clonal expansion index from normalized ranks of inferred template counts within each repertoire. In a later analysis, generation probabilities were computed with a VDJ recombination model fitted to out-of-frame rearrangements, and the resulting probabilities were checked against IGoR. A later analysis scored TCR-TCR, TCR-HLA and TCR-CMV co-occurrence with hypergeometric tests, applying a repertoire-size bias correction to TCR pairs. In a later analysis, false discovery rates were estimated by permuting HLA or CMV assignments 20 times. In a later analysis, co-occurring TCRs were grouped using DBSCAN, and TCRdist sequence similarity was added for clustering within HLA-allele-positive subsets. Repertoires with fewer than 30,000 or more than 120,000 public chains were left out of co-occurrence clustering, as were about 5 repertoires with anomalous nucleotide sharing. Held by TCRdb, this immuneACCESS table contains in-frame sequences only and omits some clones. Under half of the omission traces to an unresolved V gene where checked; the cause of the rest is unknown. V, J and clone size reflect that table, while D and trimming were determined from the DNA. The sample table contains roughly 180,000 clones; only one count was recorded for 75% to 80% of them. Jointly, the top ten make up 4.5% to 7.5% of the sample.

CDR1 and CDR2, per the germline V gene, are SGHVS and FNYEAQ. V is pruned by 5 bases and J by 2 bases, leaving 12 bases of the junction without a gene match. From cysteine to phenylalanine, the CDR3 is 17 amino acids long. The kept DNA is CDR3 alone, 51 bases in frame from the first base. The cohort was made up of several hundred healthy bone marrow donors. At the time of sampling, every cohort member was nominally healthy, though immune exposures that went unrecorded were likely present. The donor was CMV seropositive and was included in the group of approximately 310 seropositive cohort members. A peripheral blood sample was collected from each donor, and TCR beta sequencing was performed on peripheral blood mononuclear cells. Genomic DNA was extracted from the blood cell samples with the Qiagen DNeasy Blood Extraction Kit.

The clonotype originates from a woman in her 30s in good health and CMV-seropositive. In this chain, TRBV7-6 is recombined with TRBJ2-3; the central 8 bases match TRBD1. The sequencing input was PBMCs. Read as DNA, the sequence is TGTGCCAGCAGCCAGTGGTCAGGGGGCGCGATCACAGATACGCAGTATTTT. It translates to CASSQWSGGAITDTQYF.